A single sample is the source of the 15 T cell receptor beta chains below, sequenced in a study of blood T cell repertoires in COVID-19. Assay used: immunoSEQ multiplex PCR; TCRdb lists only in-frame clones, some missing. The table shows about 230,000 clones, with 84% occurring only once. The specimen sequenced was peripheral blood. These receptors were collected from a man aged 45 to 65 with active or convalescent COVID-19.

The sample holds one count of this clone. This sequence joins TRBV27 and TRBJ1-6; D is possibly TRBD1 (5 bases). Germline loops: CDR1 MNHEY, CDR2 SMNVEV (reference sequence). Between the trimmed V and J ends, which lost 9 bases and 6 bases, there was a span of 9 bases. The CDR3 consists of 12 residues. In nucleotides, the CDR3 is TGTGCCAGGCAGGGTTTTAATTCACCCCTCCACTTT. Translating gives CARQGFNSPLHF.

J is TRBJ1-5 and V is TRBV20-1; tentative D call: TRBD1 (6 bases). The germline V gene encodes CDR1 DFQATT and CDR2 SNEGSKA (reference sequence). V lost 5 bases, J lost 12 bases, and 14 bases lay in between. CDR3 length: 11 amino acids. CDR3: CSAARGGVQHF. The CDR3 DNA reads TGCAGTGCTGCCCGAGGGGGGGTCCAGCATTTT.

The chain recombines TRBV11-2 with TRBJ1-6, with 7 bases fitting TRBD1. This CDR3 is 16 amino acids long. V dropped 5 bases and J dropped 2; count of bases not matched to a gene: 6. Germline V gene lookup returns CDR1 SGHAT and CDR2 FQNNGV. The CDR3 DNA follows: TGTGCCAGCAGCCGAAGGGACAGTGCCTATAATTCACCCCTCCACTTT. As protein: CASSRRDSAYNSPLHF.

This clone was picked up one time. The genes are TRBV6-5 and TRBJ1-5, with 8 positions matching TRBD1. The CDR3 runs 15 residues. V shed 6 bases and J 6 bases; nucleotides not matched to a gene: 10. Germline-derived CDR1 and CDR2 are MNHEY and SVGAGI. The CDR3: CASRIDRGEVQPQHF. In DNA form, the CDR3 reads TGTGCCAGCAGGATCGACAGGGGTGAAGTTCAGCCCCAGCATTTT.

J is TRBJ1-4 and V is TRBV2; possible D gene TRBD1, 5 bases. The V end was cut by 9 bases, the J end by 1 base, with 9 bases between. CDR3 length: 13 residues. Germline assignment: CDR1 SNHLY and CDR2 FYNNEI. The DNA for the CDR3 is TGTGCCAGTACGGGGGGAACTAATGAAAAACTGTTTTTT. It is translated as CASTGGTNEKLFF.

The chain links TRBV5-1 to TRBJ2-3; D call uncertain. The CDR3 length is 15 residues. Trimming removed 5 bases from V and 0 bases from J, with 13 bases in between. Germline CDR1 and CDR2: SGHRS and YFSETQ. The DNA of the CDR3 is TGCGCCAGCAGGCGTAGCACTTTAAGCACAGATACGCAGTATTTT. This codes for CASRRSTLSTDTQYF. Supplemented by reference TRBV5-1 and TRBJ2-3, the full variable domain reads KAGVTQTPRYLIKTRGQQVTLSCSPISGHRSVSWYQQTPGQGLQFLFEYFSETQRNKGNFPGRFSGRQFSNSRSEMNVSTLELGDSALYLCASRRSTLSTDTQYFGPGTRLTVL.

The genes are TRBV30 and TRBJ1-2; TRBD1 matches at 8 bases. The V gene's germline CDR1 is GTSNPN and CDR2 SVGIG (reference sequence). After removal of 2 bases from V and 5 bases from J, the junction contained 7 bases not matched to a gene. This CDR3 is 14 amino acids long. Here the CDR3 reads CAWSHRGSGYGYTF. The CDR3 nucleotides read TGTGCCTGGAGTCACAGGGGGTCTGGTTATGGCTACACCTTC.

The V call is TRBV25-1, the J call TRBJ1-1; perhaps TRBD1 as D (6 bases). The CDR3 extends over 16 amino acids. Germline CDR1 MGHDK, CDR2 SYGVNS. Deletions cut 6 bases from V and 11 bases from J, with 28 bases between. The CDR3 loop is CASSRGGAGTPQRAFF. The CDR3 bases are TGTGCCAGCAGCCGAGGGGGGGCCGGGACCCCCCAGAGGGCTTTCTTT.

This clone was detected only a few times. CDR3 sequence reads: CASSQRQGLNSPLHF. CDR3 sequence (DNA): TGTGCCAGCAGCCAGCGACAGGGTTTGAATTCACCCCTCCACTTT. The chain employs TRBV14 and TRBJ1-6, with 7 nucleotides matching TRBD1. J was trimmed by 7 bases and V by 3 bases; bases with no gene match: 6. This CDR3 has 15 residues. CDR1 SGHDN and CDR2 FVKESK come from the germline V gene.

The rearrangement links TRBV29-1 to TRBJ2-5, with 8 bases aligning to TRBD2. With 4 bases clipped from V and 2 bases from J, the junction kept 9 bases outside the gene matches. Looked up from germline, CDR1 is SQVTM and CDR2 is ANQGSEA. This CDR3 spans 15 amino acids. CDR3 amino acids: CSVGGAGGGQETQYF. DNA of the CDR3: TGCAGCGTTGGGGGTGCGGGGGGAGGACAAGAGACCCAGTACTTC.

V gene TRBV6-2 or TRBV6-3 combines with J gene TRBJ2-2; 8 bases are a match to TRBD1. Germline V lookup: CDR1 MNHEY, CDR2 SVGEGT. The CDR3 sequence is 16 residues long. V gave up 6 bases and J gave up 3 bases; unmatched junction bases: 9. The CDR3 loop reads CASSYGQGYYTGELFF. The DNA of the CDR3 is TGTGCCAGCAGCTATGGACAGGGCTATTACACCGGGGAGCTGTTTTTT.

As concerns this clone: Germline and junction disagree at one end, which may indicate a read error. The chain is built from TRBV9 and TRBJ2-5; perhaps TRBD1 as D (7 bases). Germline CDR1 reads SGDLS; CDR2 reads YYNGEE. The CDR3 consists of 16 residues. The CDR3 DNA sequence: TGTGCCAGCAGCGCGGGGGACAGCGAATCCCAAGAGATCCAGTACTTC. Translated: CASSAGDSESQEIQYF.

In its sample, this clone was seen once. This rearrangement joins TRBV5-1 to TRBJ2-3; D is ambiguous. CDR1 SGHRS and CDR2 YFSETQ come from the germline V gene. The CDR3 totals 14 residues. V was trimmed by 5 bases and J by 5 bases, leaving 15 bases between them. The CDR3 sequence: CASRARMGIDTQYF. CDR3 DNA: TGCGCCAGCAGAGCTAGGATGGGTATAGATACGCAGTATTTT.

Regarding this clone: At one of its ends the junction is not consistent with the germline gene, which may arise from a read error. The chain is built from TRBV7-9 and TRBJ1-2; TRBD1 is a possible D gene (5 bases). Germline-derived CDR1 and CDR2 are SEHNR and FQNEAQ (reference sequence). The CDR3 has 12 amino acids. The DNA for the CDR3 is TGTGCCAGCAGTTTAGACAGTAGTGGCTACACCTTC. Protein sequence: CASSLDSSGYTF.

This clone has only a few counts. V and J are TRBV5-1 and TRBJ1-1; D unresolved. V lost 4 bases and J lost 3, with 10 bases in between. The CDR3 sequence is 13 residues long. Germline CDR1 reads SGHRS; CDR2 reads YFSETQ. CDR3 residues: CASSRTADTEAFF. The CDR3 DNA follows: TGCGCCAGCAGCCGGACTGCGGACACTGAAGCTTTCTTT.